Included here is one T cell receptor (beta chain) sequence, with context. Only in-frame clones appear in the TCRdb table, and some are missing; sequencing was by immunoSEQ multiplex PCR. Of under 300,000 clones listed, roughly 90% are singletons. There are 16 residues in the CDR3. The V gene's germline CDR1 is MDHEN and CDR2 SYDVKM. V gave up 4 bases and J gave up 7 bases; unmatched junction bases: 9. Adults between roughly 18 and 95 years of age took part from about 24 US areas. The sample is drawn from a study of blood T cell repertoires in COVID-19. Study background: Sites across the United States, Italy and Spain contributed samples from acute and convalescent COVID-19.

The sample consisted of PBMCs or T cells enriched from blood (not recorded which). The chain combines TRBV28 with TRBJ2-1, with TRBD1 matching over 11 bases. The TCR sequence derives from a woman under 40 with acute COVID-19. The CDR3 coding sequence is TGTGCCAGCAGTTCCCTCGGACAGGGGGCTGTAAATGAGCAGTTCTTC. Translated, it gives CASSSLGQGAVNEQFF.